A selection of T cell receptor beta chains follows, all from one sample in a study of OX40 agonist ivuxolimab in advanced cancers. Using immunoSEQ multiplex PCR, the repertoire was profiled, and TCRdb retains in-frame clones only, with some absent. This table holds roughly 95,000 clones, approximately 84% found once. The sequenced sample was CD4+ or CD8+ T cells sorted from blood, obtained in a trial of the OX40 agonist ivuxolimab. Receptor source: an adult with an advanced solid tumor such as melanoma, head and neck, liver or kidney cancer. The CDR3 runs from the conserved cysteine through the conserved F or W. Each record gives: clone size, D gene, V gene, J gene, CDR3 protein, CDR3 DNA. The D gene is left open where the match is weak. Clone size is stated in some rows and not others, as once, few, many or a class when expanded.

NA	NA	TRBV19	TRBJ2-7	CASSRQGRGSYEQYF	TGTGCCAGTAGTAGGCAGGGAAGGGGTTCCTACGAGCAGTACTTC
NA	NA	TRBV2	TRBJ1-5	CASRGGGNQPQHF	TGTGCCAGCAGGGGGGGCGGAAATCAGCCCCAGCATTTT
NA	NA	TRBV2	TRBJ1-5	CASARQENQPQHF	TGTGCCAGCGCTAGACAGGAAAATCAGCCCCAGCATTTT
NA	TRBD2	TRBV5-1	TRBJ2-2	CASSLEPTSGRAGELFF	TGCGCCAGCAGCTTGGAACCCACTAGCGGGAGGGCCGGGGAGCTGTTTTTT
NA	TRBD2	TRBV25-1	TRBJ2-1	CASSGASGMDNEQFF	TGTGCCAGCAGTGGGGCTAGCGGGATGGACAATGAGCAGTTCTTC
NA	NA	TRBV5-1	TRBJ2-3	CASSTSTDTQYF	TGCGCCAGCAGCACCAGCACAGATACGCAGTATTTT
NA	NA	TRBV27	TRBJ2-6	CASSLLQAGANVLTF	TGTGCCAGCAGTTTACTACAGGCTGGGGCCAACGTCCTGACTTTC
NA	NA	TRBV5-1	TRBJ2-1	CASSPRAGQRAVSNEQFF	TGCGCCAGCAGCCCGCGTGCGGGGCAGAGGGCAGTATCCAATGAGCAGTTCTTC
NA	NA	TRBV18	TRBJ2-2	CASSPDTHTGELFF	TGTGCCAGCTCACCGGACACGCACACCGGGGAGCTGTTTTTT
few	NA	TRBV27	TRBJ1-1	CASSSNDRNTEAFF	TGTGCCAGCAGTTCAAACGACAGGAACACTGAAGCTTTCTTT
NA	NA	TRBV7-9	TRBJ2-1	CASSLKGNEQFF	TGTGCCAGCAGCTTAAAGGGCAATGAGCAGTTCTTC
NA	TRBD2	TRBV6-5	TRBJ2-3	CASSYSLAGNPDTQYF	TGTGCCAGCAGTTACTCGCTAGCGGGTAATCCAGATACGCAGTATTTT
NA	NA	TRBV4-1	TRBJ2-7	CASSQGKGSPYEQYF	TGCGCCAGCAGCCAAGGGAAGGGGTCCCCCTACGAGCAGTACTTC
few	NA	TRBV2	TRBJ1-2	CAIQGRNGYTF	TGTGCCATTCAGGGTAGGAATGGCTACACCTTC
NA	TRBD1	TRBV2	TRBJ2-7	CASRSGTGAGEQYF	TGTGCCAGCCGCTCCGGGACAGGGGCGGGTGAGCAGTACTTC
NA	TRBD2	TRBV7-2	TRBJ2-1	CASSRTSGNNEQFF	TGTGCCAGCAGCCGGACTAGCGGCAACAATGAGCAGTTCTTC
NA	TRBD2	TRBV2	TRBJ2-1	CASSEAGLADYNEQFF	TGTGCCAGCAGTGAAGCGGGGCTAGCGGACTACAATGAGCAGTTCTTC
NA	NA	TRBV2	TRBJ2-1	CASSVYNEQFF	TGTGCCAGCAGTGTTTACAATGAGCAGTTCTTC
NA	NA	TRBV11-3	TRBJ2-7	CASSLNRNYEQYF	TGTGCCAGCAGCTTGAATCGGAACTACGAGCAGTACTTC
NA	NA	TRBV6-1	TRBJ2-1	CASIADITYNEQFF	TGTGCCAGCATTGCGGATATAACCTACAATGAGCAGTTCTTC
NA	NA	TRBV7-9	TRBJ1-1	CASSLSQLGTEAFF	TGTGCCAGCAGCTTAAGCCAGCTCGGCACTGAAGCTTTCTTT
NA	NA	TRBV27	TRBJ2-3	CASSLSIRGTDTQYF	TGTGCCAGCAGTTTATCTATACGGGGCACAGATACGCAGTATTTT
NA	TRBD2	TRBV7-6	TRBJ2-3	CASSGRTSGTDTQYF	TGTGCCAGCAGCGGACGGACTAGCGGCACAGATACGCAGTATTTT
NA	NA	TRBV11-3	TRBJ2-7	CASSLVRYDEQYF	TGTGCCAGCAGCTTAGTCCGGTACGATGAGCAGTACTTC
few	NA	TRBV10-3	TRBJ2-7	CAISELYEQYF	TGTGCCATCAGTGAGCTCTACGAGCAGTACTTC
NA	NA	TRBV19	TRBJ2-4	CASSIQGAKNIQYF	TGTGCCAGTAGTATACAGGGAGCCAAAAACATTCAGTACTTC
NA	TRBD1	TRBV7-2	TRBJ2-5	CASSKLGQYQETQYF	TGTGCCAGCAGCAAACTGGGACAGTACCAAGAGACCCAGTACTTC
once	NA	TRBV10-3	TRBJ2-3	CAISIGTDTQYF	TGTGCCATCAGTATCGGCACAGATACGCAGTATTTT
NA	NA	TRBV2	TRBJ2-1	CASKFSGATYNEQFF	TGTGCCAGCAAATTTAGCGGAGCCACCTACAATGAGCAGTTCTTC
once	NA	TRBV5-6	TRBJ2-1	CASSLLSLLYNEGQFF	TGTGCCAGCAGCTTGTTATCATTACTCTACAATGAAGGGCAGTTCTTC
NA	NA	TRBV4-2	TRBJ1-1	CASSRLTGWNTEAFF	TGTGCCAGCAGCCGCCTGACAGGTTGGAACACTGAAGCTTTCTTT
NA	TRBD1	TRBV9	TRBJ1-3	CASSLQGTGNTIYF	TGTGCCAGCAGCCTACAGGGGACGGGAAACACCATATATTTT